This is a list of T cell receptor beta chains from one sample in a study of T cell responses to AZD1222 COVID-19 vaccine. TCRdb's copy holds only in-frame clones and misses some; the assay was immunoSEQ multiplex PCR. The sample carries more than 130,000 clones, around nine tenths recorded once. The starting material was peripheral blood, obtained on day 0 of AZD1222 vaccination. All receptors come from an adult in good health. CDR3s include the opening cysteine and the closing phenylalanine or tryptophan. The D gene is left open where the match is weak. The size entry is marked missing in some rows and otherwise reads once, few, many or a size class.

j_call v_call clone_size d_call cdr3_length cdr3_aa cdr3_nt
TRBJ1-5 TRBV27 NA TRBD1 14 CASSLSTGRRPQHF TGTGCCAGCAGTTTATCGACAGGGCGCCGGCCCCAGCATTTT
TRBJ2-2 TRBV25-1 NA NA 16 CASSGSRDWNTGELFF TGTGCCAGCAGTGGGTCAAGGGACTGGAACACCGGGGAGCTGTTTTTT
TRBJ2-3 TRBV7-9 NA NA 14 CASQGRVSTDTQYF TGTGCCAGCCAAGGCAGGGTTAGCACAGATACGCAGTATTTT
TRBJ1-1 TRBV7-8 NA NA 15 CASSLARIKNTEAFF TGTGCCAGCAGCTTAGCGCGGATTAAGAACACTGAAGCTTTCTTT
TRBJ2-1 TRBV18 NA TRBD2 17 CASSTSGGALIINEQFF TGTGCCAGCAGCACTAGCGGGGGGGCACTCATCATCAATGAGCAGTTCTTC
TRBJ2-5 TRBV7-9 NA NA 15 CASSQSGIGGETQYF TGTGCCAGCAGCCAAAGCGGGATAGGGGGAGAGACCCAGTACTTC
TRBJ1-5 TRBV7-9 NA NA 17 CASSLVRDTHSNQPQHF TGTGCCAGCAGCTTAGTCCGGGACACCCATAGCAATCAGCCCCAGCATTTT
TRBJ2-1 TRBV7-7 NA NA 15 CASSPLGGGVNEQFF TGTGCTAGCAGCCCTTTGGGTGGGGGAGTCAATGAGCAGTTCTTC
TRBJ1-2 TRBV19 NA NA 12 CASSMSGYGYTF TGTGCCAGTAGTATGTCAGGGTATGGCTACACCTTC
TRBJ2-7 TRBV6-6 NA NA 16 CASSYSGRLGTYEQYF TGTGCCAGCAGTTACTCGGGGCGGCTGGGCACCTACGAGCAGTACTTC
TRBJ2-5 TRBV5-1 NA TRBD1 16 CASSLAASGGLETQYF TGCGCCAGCAGCTTGGCCGCGTCAGGGGGCCTTGAGACCCAGTACTTC
TRBJ2-3 TRBV7-9 NA TRBD1 15 CASSLDRGLTDTQYF TGTGCCAGCAGCCTGGACAGGGGGCTAACAGATACGCAGTATTTT
TRBJ1-6 TRBV27 NA NA 19 CASSFQVSGAVSYNSPLHF TGTGCCAGCAGTTTTCAAGTTAGTGGGGCCGTCTCCTATAATTCACCCCTCCACTTT
TRBJ1-4 TRBV19 once NA 17 CASSIGTPDPDGQKLFF TGTGCCAGTAGTATTGGAACTCCGGATCCGGACGGGCAAAAACTGTTTTTT
TRBJ1-1 TRBV30 NA NA 13 CACQIGGGTEAFF TGTGCCTGTCAGATCGGGGGAGGGACTGAAGCTTTCTTT
TRBJ2-2 TRBV4-1 NA TRBD2 16 CASSLYAGEGTGELFF TGCGCCAGCAGCCTATATGCGGGAGAGGGCACCGGGGAGCTGTTTTTT
TRBJ1-4 TRBV7-9 once NA 13 CASSLVLQGGLFF TGTGCCAGCAGCTTAGTACTACAAGGAGGGCTGTTTTTT
TRBJ1-1 TRBV25-1 NA NA 10 CASMGAEAFF TGTGCCAGCATGGGGGCTGAAGCTTTCTTT
TRBJ2-7 TRBV7-9 NA NA 13 CASSLSTLPEQYF TGTGCCAGCAGCTTAAGTACACTACCCGAGCAGTACTTC
TRBJ2-1 TRBV6-1 NA TRBD2 16 CASSASLAGDKNEQFF TGTGCCAGCAGTGCGTCATTAGCGGGAGATAAAAATGAGCAGTTCTTC
TRBJ2-1 TRBV4-1 NA NA 16 CASSQEGVPAYNEQFF TGCGCCAGCAGCCAAGAAGGAGTCCCAGCCTACAATGAGCAGTTCTTC
TRBJ2-1 TRBV9 NA TRBD2 15 CASSLERGPNNEQFF TGTGCCAGCAGCCTCGAGCGGGGCCCTAACAATGAGCAGTTCTTC